This T cell receptor (beta chain) was retrieved from a study of a mutant IDH1 vaccine in newly diagnosed glioma. Study in general: An approximately 62% male, approximately 38% female split and a mean age of about 43 years characterized treated patients. Earlier treatment was radiotherapy, temozolomide, or both, with most getting both. Study-level findings and limits: Pseudoprogression seemed unrelated to changes in top peripheral T cell clonotypes.

Time point reported: week 5, during vaccination. Every vaccine dose comprised 300 ug of mutant IDH1 20-mer peptide plus topical imiquimod. Donor tumors were new WHO grade 3 or 4 IDH1-mutant, ATRX-lost astrocytomas. About this clone itself: Its target is unknown.

This table comes from immunoSEQ multiplex PCR, and its TCRdb copy is limited to in-frame clones, with some not included. This table has 25,000 to 30,000 clones, around 89% appearing once. The material was PBMCs, obtained from a glioma patient whose treatment included an IDH1 peptide vaccine. The sequence was obtained from a man between 18 and 29 years old with glioma.

CDR3 loop: CSAITPGHRQYF. Written as DNA, the CDR3 is TGCAGCGCCATTACGCCGGGACACCGGCAGTATTTT. The V gene is TRBV29-1, the J gene TRBJ2-3, with D tentatively TRBD1 (6 bases). Trimming left V 7 bases short and J 11 bases short, with 19 bases between. Germline V gene lookup returns CDR1 SQVTM and CDR2 ANQGSEA. CDR3 length equals 12 residues.